Presented here are 30 T cell receptor beta chains from one specimen sequenced in a study of OX40 agonist ivuxolimab in advanced cancers. Only in-frame clones appear in the TCRdb table, and some are missing; sequencing was by immunoSEQ multiplex PCR. Among under 50,000 clones, approximately 87% were seen once, and the ten largest hold approximately 33%. This sample comprised CD4+ or CD8+ T cells sorted from blood, obtained in a trial of the OX40 agonist ivuxolimab. Every receptor here comes from an adult with an advanced solid tumor such as melanoma, head and neck, liver or kidney cancer.

In DNA, the CDR3 is TGTGCCAGTATGATGGAGTCGGGGTATAGTCAGCCCCAGCATTTT. Its protein is CASMMESGYSQPQHF. This chain connects TRBV19 to TRBJ1-5; D uncertain. Trimming pared 7 bases from V and 6 bases from J, leaving 19 bases between. The germline CDR1 and CDR2 sequences are LNHDA and SQIVND (reference sequence). The CDR3 is 15 residues long.

This chain uses TRBV29-1 with TRBJ2-3; tentative D call: TRBD1 (6 bases). The CDR3 runs to 13 residues. Germline loops: CDR1 SQVTM, CDR2 ANQGSEA. V lost 6 bases to trimming and J lost 2 bases, with 12 bases between them. CDR3 loop: CSVNWDNTDTQYF. CDR3 in DNA: TGCAGCGTAAATTGGGACAACACAGATACGCAGTATTTT.

V is TRBV9 and J is TRBJ2-1; D may be TRBD1 (5 bases). V lost 3 bases and J lost 10, with 23 bases in between. The germline CDR1 and CDR2 sequences are SGDLS and YYNGEE. This CDR3 region has 16 residues. This CDR3 reads CASSALDGQYGLEQFF. The CDR3 DNA reads as TGTGCCAGCAGCGCCTTAGACGGACAATATGGGTTAGAGCAGTTCTTC.

The V call is TRBV11-3, the J call TRBJ2-1; D may be TRBD1 (6 bases). In germline, CDR1 is SGHNT, CDR2 YENEEA. Trimming left V 3 bases short and J 9 bases short, with 15 bases between. This CDR3 is built from 14 residues. CDR3 region: CASSLGTGSAEQFF. The CDR3 coding sequence is TGTGCCAGCAGCTTGGGTACAGGGAGCGCTGAGCAGTTCTTC.

The chain recombines TRBV6-5 with TRBJ1-2; perhaps TRBD1 as D (5 bases). Germline V gene sequence: CDR1 MNHEY, CDR2 SVGAGI. The CDR3 totals 13 residues. Trimming removed 2 bases at V and 4 bases at J, with 8 bases between. The CDR3 loop reads CASSYGGIYGYTF. The CDR3 DNA follows: TGTGCCAGCAGTTACGGGGGAATCTATGGCTACACCTTC.

The CDR3 is CAWSVGSRGEETQYF. In DNA, the CDR3 is TGTGCCTGGAGTGTGGGCTCGAGGGGAGAAGAGACCCAGTACTTC. This chain joins TRBV30 and TRBJ2-5; the D call may be TRBD1 or TRBD2 (5 bases each). This CDR3 region has 15 residues. The V end lost 0 bases, the J end lost 3 bases, and 14 bases lay between the germline ends. Germline V gene lookup returns CDR1 GTSNPN and CDR2 SVGIG (reference sequence). Complete variable domain (other parts from reference TRBV30 and TRBJ2-5): SQTIHQWPATLVQPVGSPLSLECTVEGTSNPNLYWYRQAAGRGLQLLFYSVGIGQISSEVPQNLSASRPQDRQFILSSKKLLLSDSGFYLCAWSVGSRGEETQYFGPGTRLLVL.

V gene TRBV6-8 combines with J gene TRBJ2-2; 7 nucleotides align to TRBD1. This CDR3 is built from 21 residues. Germline assignment: CDR1 MNHGY and CDR2 SAAAGT. Trimming cost V 5 bases and J 7 bases; bases outside gene matches: 28. The CDR3 spells CASSPTRQPGAGGISGGELFF. As DNA, the CDR3 is TGTGCCAGCAGTCCCACCCGGCAACCTGGGGCAGGGGGAATATCGGGCGGGGAGCTGTTTTTT.

The chain has TRBV4-2 and TRBJ2-2; 11 bases agree with TRBD2. The CDR3 sequence is 24 residues long. Per the germline V gene, CDR1 is LGHNA and CDR2 is YNFKEQ. V shed 4 bases, J shed 4 bases, and the junction held 29 bases outside the gene matches. This CDR3 reads CASSRRGAFARLLPGLAGTGELFF. The DNA for the CDR3 is TGTGCCAGCAGCCGTCGGGGAGCGTTTGCCCGCCTCCTCCCAGGACTAGCGGGCACCGGGGAGCTGTTTTTT.

The chain recombines TRBV28 with TRBJ2-3, with a weak D call TRBD2 (5 bases). CDR1 MDHEN and CDR2 SYDVKM come from the germline V gene. CDR3 length: 14 residues. The ends were cut back, 8 bases at V and 3 bases at J, with 15 bases in the middle. The CDR3 sequence is CASGPRDGTDTQYF. In nucleotides, the CDR3 is TGTGCCAGCGGCCCTCGGGATGGTACAGATACGCAGTATTTT.

The CDR3 DNA reads as TGCGCCAGCAACCAGGGATCCCAAGAGACCCAGTACTTC. It encodes CASNQGSQETQYF. V usage is TRBV5-1 and J usage is TRBJ2-5, with D perhaps TRBD1 (5 bases). CDR1 and CDR2 from the germline V gene are SGHRS and YFSETQ. V was cut by 6 bases and J by 1 base, with 10 bases left in between. The CDR3 totals 13 residues.

The CDR3 region has the DNA TGTGCCAGCAGATCTAGCGGATGGCCACACGAGCAGTTCTTC. Translated: CASRSSGWPHEQFF. This chain links TRBV11-2 with TRBJ2-1; 7 bases line up with TRBD2. CDR1 is SGHAT and CDR2 is FQNNGV in the germline V gene. The V and J ends lost 6 bases and 10 bases, in that order; junction bases with no gene match: 12. This CDR3 has 14 residues.

This chain joins TRBV29-1 and TRBJ2-5; the match to TRBD1 covers 8 bases. The J call may not be correct, given that the DNA end is closer to TRBJ2-7. The CDR3 has 13 amino acids. Looked up from germline, CDR1 is SQVTM and CDR2 is ANQGSEA. For the CDR3, the DNA is TGCAGCGTTGTTAGGCAGGGGGCGTCCGAGCAGTACTTC. Translating gives CSVVRQGASEQYF.

The CDR3 nucleotides are TGCAGCGTTACACTAGCGGGACTAGGGACCCAGTACTTC. Amino acid sequence: CSVTLAGLGTQYF. This chain connects TRBV29-1 to TRBJ2-5; TRBD2 matches 10 bases. V shed 5 bases, J shed 7 bases, and the junction held 7 bases outside the gene matches. Germline lookup yields CDR1 SQVTM and CDR2 ANQGSEA. CDR3 length equals 13 residues.

The chain has TRBV7-2 and TRBJ2-3; no clear D. There are 15 residues in the CDR3. Per the germline V gene, CDR1 is SGHTA and CDR2 is FQGNSA. Trimming removed 4 bases at V and 2 bases at J, with 13 bases between. The CDR3 sequence is CASSSTWLTTDTQYF. The CDR3 DNA follows: TGTGCCAGCAGCTCAACATGGCTAACCACAGATACGCAGTATTTT.

The chain carries TRBV29-1 and TRBJ2-3; 7 nucleotides agree with TRBD1. In germline, CDR1 is SQVTM, CDR2 ANQGSEA. Trimming took 6 bases from V and 5 from J; bases not matched to a gene: 8. The CDR3 extends over 13 amino acids. The CDR3 is CSVRRQGRDTQYF. Written as DNA, the CDR3 is TGCAGCGTGCGACGACAGGGCAGAGATACGCAGTATTTT.

CDR3 bases: TGTGCCAGCAGTGATCAGCGGGGGCCCTACAATGAGCAGTTCTTC. Its protein product is CASSDQRGPYNEQFF. The chain uses TRBV6-1 and TRBJ2-1; 8 positions agree with TRBD2. The germline CDR1 and CDR2 sequences are MNHNS and SASEGT. V gave up 3 bases and J gave up 2 bases; unmatched junction bases: 3. The length of the CDR3 is 15 residues.

J is TRBJ1-1 and V is TRBV7-8; maybe TRBD1 (6 bases). V was pared by 10 bases and J by 1 base, with 16 bases between. CDR3 size: 14 residues. Looked up from germline, CDR1 is SGHVS and CDR2 is FQNEAQ. The CDR3 bases are TGTGCCACTCAACAGGGTAGAAGGAACACTGAAGCTTTCTTT. This encodes CATQQGRRNTEAFF. Full variable domain (remainder filled in from reference TRBV7-8 and TRBJ1-1): GAGVSQSPRYKVAKRGQDVALRCDPISGHVSLFWYQQALGQGPEFLTYFQNEAQLDKSGLPSDRFFAERPEGSVSTLKIQRTQQEDSAVYLCATQQGRRNTEAFFGQGTRLTVV.

The chain couples TRBV6-4 to TRBJ2-3; D gene unclear. Germline V gene sequence: CDR1 MRHNA, CDR2 SNTAGT. CDR3 size: 13 residues. The V end was cut by 3 bases, the J end by 2 bases, with 6 bases between. In nucleotides, the CDR3 is TGTGCCAGCAGTGAGCAGGTCACAGATACGCAGTATTTT. Its protein product is CASSEQVTDTQYF.

The CDR3 DNA reads TGTGCCAGCAGCGCGACCGGGACAGGGTATGGAGAGACCCAGTACTTC. Protein: CASSATGTGYGETQYF. The chain links TRBV11-2 to TRBJ2-5; 9 bases align to TRBD1. Germline loops: CDR1 SGHAT, CDR2 FQNNGV. The CDR3 has 16 amino acids. V was pared by 5 bases and J by 4 bases, with 11 bases of the junction left unmatched.

This clone is labeled as medium-sized. The chain joins TRBV6-5 to TRBJ2-3; no definite D call. CDR1 and CDR2 from the germline V gene are MNHEY and SVGAGI. Trimming removed 5 bases at V and 0 bases at J, with 0 bases between. CDR3 length: 11 residues. In nucleotides, the CDR3 is TGTGCCAGCAGTAGCACAGATACGCAGTATTTT. Protein: CASSSTDTQYF.

The chain recombines TRBV7-9 with TRBJ2-3; TRBD2 might be the D (5 bases). This CDR3 comprises 14 residues. Looked up from germline, CDR1 is SEHNR and CDR2 is FQNEAQ (reference sequence). The V gene lost 0 bases and the J gene lost 4 bases, with 8 bases spanning the gap. As DNA, the CDR3 is TGTGCCAGCAGCTTAGCAGTCGGGGCAGATACGCAGTATTTT. It translates to CASSLAVGADTQYF.

This sequence joins TRBV6-1 and TRBJ2-7; TRBD1 agrees at 11 bases. Trimming took 4 bases from V and 6 from J; bases not matched to a gene: 8. The CDR3 runs 15 residues. Germline values: CDR1 MNHNS, CDR2 SASEGT. Written as DNA, the CDR3 is TGTGCCAGCAGTGCCGGGACAGGGGGTCACATCGAGCAGTACTTC. Translation: CASSAGTGGHIEQYF.

The chain combines TRBV29-1 with TRBJ2-5; 8 bases match TRBD1. The J call may be incorrect, as the DNA end agrees better with TRBJ2-7. The CDR3 loop spans 15 amino acids. Germline CDR1 SQVTM, CDR2 ANQGSEA. The CDR3 reads CSVGHLRTGNYEQYF. In DNA form, the CDR3 reads TGCAGCGTTGGTCATTTGAGGACAGGGAATTACGAGCAGTACTTC.

The V call is TRBV7-9, the J call TRBJ1-2, with 9 positions matching TRBD1. Germline lookup yields CDR1 SEHNR and CDR2 FQNEAQ (reference sequence). J lost 8 bases, V lost 5 bases, and 9 bases had no gene match. The CDR3 length is 14 residues. The CDR3 spells CASSPGTGPEGYTF. DNA for the CDR3: TGTGCCAGCAGCCCGGGGACAGGGCCAGAGGGCTACACCTTC.

V and J are TRBV18 and TRBJ2-7; no firm D call. The V and J ends lost 0 bases and 0 bases respectively, with 9 bases between them. Germline V gene data show CDR1 as KGHSH and CDR2 as LQKENI. CDR3 length equals 15 residues. The CDR3: CASSPPSQSSYEQYF. CDR3 bases: TGTGCCAGCTCACCACCAAGTCAGAGCTCCTACGAGCAGTACTTC.

The chain is built from TRBV9 and TRBJ2-2, with 12 bases matching TRBD2. CDR3 length equals 16 residues. Germline CDR1 SGDLS, CDR2 YYNGEE. Trimming cost V 2 bases and J 5 bases; bases outside gene matches: 4. The CDR3 reads CASSVGTSGGTGELFF. CDR3 nucleotide sequence: TGTGCCAGCAGCGTTGGTACTAGCGGGGGGACCGGGGAGCTGTTTTTT.

The chain uses TRBV2 and TRBJ2-4; unclear D gene. The CDR3 loop spans 11 amino acids. Trimming removed 1 base from V and 9 bases from J, with 4 bases in between. Germline loops: CDR1 SNHLY, CDR2 FYNNEI. The CDR3 DNA follows: TGTGCCAGCAGTGAAGGGGGCATTCAGTACTTC. Protein: CASSEGGIQYF.

The chain has TRBV13 and TRBJ2-3, with 8 positions matching TRBD1. Trimming took 3 bases from V and 4 from J; bases not matched to a gene: 6. The CDR3 has 15 amino acids. From germline, CDR1 is PRHDT and CDR2 FYEKMQ (reference sequence). Here the CDR3 reads CASSFQGARADTQYF. The CDR3 DNA is TGTGCCAGCAGCTTCCAGGGGGCTAGGGCAGATACGCAGTATTTT.

The chain joins TRBV5-1 to TRBJ2-1; 12 positions match TRBD2. The V gene's germline CDR1 is SGHRS and CDR2 YFSETQ. This CDR3 is 16 amino acids long. V dropped 4 bases and J dropped 8; count of bases not matched to a gene: 10. The CDR3 protein is CASSPVLAGGRDEQFF. The DNA of the CDR3 is TGCGCCAGCAGCCCCGTCCTAGCGGGGGGGCGAGATGAGCAGTTCTTC.

The genes are TRBV11-2 and TRBJ2-5; D uncertain. V gave up 5 bases and J gave up 5 bases, with 12 bases separating them. The length of the CDR3 is 13 residues. Germline V gene data show CDR1 as SGHAT and CDR2 as FQNNGV. The CDR3 sequence: CASSPRAGETQYF. The CDR3 bases are TGTGCCAGCAGCCCTCGGGCCGGTGAGACCCAGTACTTC.